This passage covers 28 T cell receptor beta chains from one sample sequenced in a study of shared clonotypes between healthy human individuals. Repertoires were generated with immunoSEQ multiplex PCR, while TCRdb's copy carries only in-frame clones and drops some. The sample has approximately 1.5 million clones, 95% to 99% seen once. The sequenced sample was naive CD4+ T cells sorted from blood. As for subset: CD45RA+ positively selected. The origin of the receptors is a man between 25 and 39 years old in good health.

This clone was observed once. The J gene is TRBJ2-1, the V gene TRBV15; 7 bases align to TRBD1. The CDR3 runs to 15 residues. Trimming cost V 2 bases and J 5 bases; bases outside gene matches: 6. The germline V gene encodes CDR1 LNHNV and CDR2 YYDKDF (reference sequence). The CDR3 nucleotides are TGTGCCACCAGCAGACCAGGGGGAGTTCACAATGAGCAGTTCTTC. Translating it yields CATSRPGGVHNEQFF.

The chain has TRBV11-3 and TRBJ2-2, with D perhaps being TRBD1 or TRBD2 (5 bases each). This CDR3 is built from 14 residues. V was cut by 5 bases and J by 2 bases, with 9 bases left in between. CDR1 is SGHNT, CDR2 YENEEA, per germline. The CDR3 loop reads CASSPGTNTGELFF. The CDR3 region has the DNA TGTGCCAGCAGCCCTGGGACCAACACCGGGGAGCTGTTTTTT.

The V and J genes are TRBV27 and TRBJ2-3; TRBD2 aligns across 7 bases. Germline CDR1 is MNHEY and CDR2 is SMNVEV (reference sequence). Trimming cost V 8 bases and J 2 bases; bases outside gene matches: 13. The CDR3 length is 16 residues. The CDR3 sequence is CASCPGLGLPTDTQYF. The DNA of the CDR3 is TGTGCCAGCTGCCCCGGTTTGGGACTACCCACAGATACGCAGTATTTT.

The chain is built from TRBV4-2 and TRBJ2-3, with 10 nucleotides matching TRBD2. The germline V gene has CDR1 LGHNA and CDR2 YNFKEQ. The CDR3 loop spans 21 amino acids. Trimming cost V 4 bases and J 2 bases; bases outside gene matches: 21. As DNA, the CDR3 is TGTGCCAGCAGCCCTATAGCACGGGTAGCGGGAGGATCCGCTTACACAGATACGCAGTATTTT. It yields the protein CASSPIARVAGGSAYTDTQYF.

The chain carries TRBV7-6 and TRBJ2-7, with D possibly being TRBD2 (5 bases). Between the trimmed V and J ends, which lost 1 base and 2 bases, there was a span of 9 bases. This CDR3 has 14 amino acids. Germline CDR1 and CDR2: SGHVS and FNYEAQ. Here the CDR3 DNA reads TGTGCCAGCAGCTTAGACGGGAAAGCCTACGAGCAGTACTTC. Translation: CASSLDGKAYEQYF.

This rearrangement joins TRBV5-1 to TRBJ2-1; D perhaps matches TRBD2 (7 bases). This CDR3 is built from 15 residues. V was clipped by 4 bases and J by 3 bases, with 14 bases between them. CDR1 is SGHRS, CDR2 YFSETQ, per germline. CDR3 DNA sequence: TGCGCCAGCAGCACGGGGGGCGGGAACTACAATGAGCAGTTCTTC. Protein: CASSTGGGNYNEQFF.

As for this clone: At one end, the junction sequence differs from germline, possibly due to a read error. This chain links TRBV15 with TRBJ2-3, with TRBD2 as a possible D gene (6 bases). The CDR3 length is 13 residues. Germline CDR1 is LNHNV and CDR2 is YYDKDF (reference sequence). The CDR3 nucleotides read TGTGCCACCAGCAGAAATAGCGGCCCCTTACCCAATTTT. Translation: CATSRNSGPLPNF.

V and J are TRBV25-1 and TRBJ2-3; D uncertain. The CDR3 is made up of 13 amino acids. The V gene's germline CDR1 is MGHDK and CDR2 SYGVNS. Trimming stripped 7 bases from V and 8 bases from J, with 16 bases between. The CDR3 DNA is TGTGCCAGCACCCCCGACTCCTCCGGTACGCAGTATTTT. This gives the protein CASTPDSSGTQYF.

The chain joins TRBV18 to TRBJ2-7, with D possibly TRBD1 on 6 matching bases. This CDR3 region has 17 residues. The germline gives CDR1 KGHSH, CDR2 LQKENI. The V gene lost 3 bases and the J gene lost 1 base, with 19 bases spanning the gap. CDR3 residues: CASSPIQGAWNSYEQYF. Written as DNA, the CDR3 is TGTGCCAGCTCACCCATACAGGGTGCTTGGAATTCCTACGAGCAGTACTTC.

This chain links TRBV28 with TRBJ2-3; the match to TRBD2 covers 7 bases. This CDR3 comprises 15 residues. With 6 bases clipped from V and 4 bases from J, the junction kept 10 bases outside the gene matches. Germline V gene lookup returns CDR1 MDHEN and CDR2 SYDVKM. The CDR3 spells CASRRGTVRADTQYF. In DNA form, the CDR3 reads TGTGCCAGCAGGCGGGGGACGGTGAGGGCAGATACGCAGTATTTT.

CDR3 in DNA: TGTGCCAGCAGCCTGGGACAGGGGGGGACCCAGTACTTC. This codes for CASSLGQGGTQYF. The chain links TRBV27 to TRBJ2-5; TRBD1 matches at 11 bases. Germline loops: CDR1 MNHEY, CDR2 SMNVEV (reference sequence). The CDR3 covers 13 residues. The trim removed 6 bases at V and 7 bases at J, leaving 4 bases unmatched.

V gene TRBV28 combines with J gene TRBJ2-7; TRBD1 agrees at 9 bases. Germline V gene data show CDR1 as MDHEN and CDR2 as SYDVKM. There are 12 residues in the CDR3. V was clipped by 8 bases and J by 5 bases; unmatched bases: 4. The DNA for the CDR3 is TGTGCCAGCTCCACAGGGGGCAACGAGCAGTACTTC. This translates into CASSTGGNEQYF.

The chain uses TRBV7-8 and TRBJ2-1; D is perhaps TRBD2 (6 bases). The ends were cut back, 4 bases at V and 7 bases at J, with 23 bases in the middle. Germline CDR1 SGHVS, CDR2 FQNEAQ. This CDR3 region has 17 residues. The CDR3 bases are TGTGCCAGCAGCTACCAATTACGGAGGGAATTTAGGAATGAGCAGTTCTTC. This translates into CASSYQLRREFRNEQFF. The complete variable domain, with remaining parts taken from reference TRBV7-8 and TRBJ2-1, reads GAGVSQSPRYKVAKRGQDVALRCDPISGHVSLFWYQQALGQGPEFLTYFQNEAQLDKSGLPSDRFFAERPEGSVSTLKIQRTQQEDSAVYLCASSYQLRREFRNEQFFGPGTRLTVL.

V gene TRBV28 combines with J gene TRBJ1-2; D uncertain. The CDR3 is 13 amino acids. Germline loops: CDR1 MDHEN, CDR2 SYDVKM. The V gene lost 8 bases and the J gene lost 4 bases, with 14 bases spanning the gap. The CDR3: CASRTGGSYGYTF. CDR3 nucleotide sequence: TGTGCCAGCCGGACGGGCGGGAGCTATGGCTACACCTTC.

The chain uses TRBV6-5 and TRBJ1-4; D perhaps matches TRBD1 (6 bases). Trimming shortened V by 0 bases and J by 8 bases, and 13 bases separated the two germline ends. Germline V CDR1 and CDR2: MNHEY, SVGAGI. This CDR3 region has 15 residues. CDR3 region: CASSYSAGAGEKLFF. Written as DNA, the CDR3 is TGTGCCAGCAGTTACTCGGCGGGGGCAGGAGAAAAACTGTTTTTT.

The J gene is TRBJ2-7, the V gene TRBV2, with 9 bases identical to TRBD1. This CDR3 region has 14 residues. After removal of 5 bases from V and 1 base from J, the junction contained 3 bases not matched to a gene. Germline V gene sequence: CDR1 SNHLY, CDR2 FYNNEI. The CDR3 DNA sequence: TGTGCCAGCAGTACAGGGGGCCTTTCCTACGAGCAGTACTTC. This translates into CASSTGGLSYEQYF.

The rearrangement uses TRBV15 and TRBJ2-3, with D unresolved. CDR1 LNHNV and CDR2 YYDKDF come from the germline V gene (reference sequence). The CDR3 runs to 16 residues. Trimming took 0 bases from V and 2 from J, leaving 12 bases between them. CDR3 protein: CATSRDLRKNTDTQYF. The CDR3 bases are TGTGCCACCAGCAGAGACCTTAGAAAAAACACAGATACGCAGTATTTT. Full variable domain (remainder filled in from reference TRBV15 and TRBJ2-3): DAMVIQNPRYQVTQFGKPVTLSCSQTLNHNVMYWYQQKSSQAPKLLFHYYDKDFNNEADTPDNFQSRRPNTSFCFLDIRSPGLGDTAMYLCATSRDLRKNTDTQYFGPGTRLTVL.

In this sample, this clone turned up once. V is TRBV11-2 and J is TRBJ2-1, with TRBD2 matching over 10 bases. Per germline, CDR1 SGHAT and CDR2 FQNNGV. The junction had 11 bases not matched to a gene; V was cut back by 3 bases and J by 6 bases. The CDR3 loop spans 17 amino acids. DNA of the CDR3: TGTGCCAGCAGCTTCTCTAGCGGGAGCGCGGGAGTCAATGAGCAGTTCTTC. Translated, it gives CASSFSSGSAGVNEQFF.

The V call is TRBV5-1, the J call TRBJ2-1; D is possibly TRBD2 (6 bases). CDR1 is SGHRS, CDR2 YFSETQ, per germline. The CDR3 runs 16 residues. V gave up 0 bases and J gave up 2 bases, with 12 bases separating them. The CDR3 here is CASSLGGSGTYNEQFF. CDR3 sequence (DNA): TGCGCCAGCAGCTTGGGTGGTAGCGGTACCTACAATGAGCAGTTCTTC.

CDR3: CASSANTATGELFF. DNA for the CDR3: TGTGCCAGCAGCGCAAACACCGCCACCGGGGAGCTGTTTTTT. The rearrangement links TRBV7-3 to TRBJ2-2; D call uncertain. V was cut by 5 bases and J by 4 bases, with 11 bases left in between. In germline, CDR1 is SGHTA, CDR2 FQGTGA. This CDR3 is 14 amino acids long. The full variable domain, its missing parts supplied by reference TRBV7-3 and TRBJ2-2, is GAGVSQTPSNKVTEKGKYVELRCDPISGHTALYWYRQSLGQGPEFLIYFQGTGAADDSGLPNDRFFAVRPEGSVSTLKIQRTERGDSAVYLCASSANTATGELFFGEGSRLTVL.

The V and J genes are TRBV7-8 and TRBJ2-3; the match to TRBD2 covers 8 bases. The V and J ends lost 7 bases and 3 bases, in that order; junction bases with no gene match: 9. CDR1 is SGHVS and CDR2 is FQNEAQ in the germline V gene. The CDR3 contains 15 residues. The CDR3 DNA reads as TGTGCCAGCACCACAATGCGGGGGGCAACAGATACGCAGTATTTT. This codes for CASTTMRGATDTQYF.

Comments on this clone: This sample includes further DNA sequences coding for the same CDR3. The chain combines TRBV18 with TRBJ2-7; D may be TRBD1 (5 bases). The CDR3 is 15 amino acids. Trimming took off 2 bases at V and 0 bases at J, with 11 bases between the two ends. Germline V CDR1 and CDR2: KGHSH, LQKENI. For the CDR3, the DNA is TGTGCCAGCTCACCAAGGCAGGGAAACTCCTACGAGCAGTACTTC. Protein product: CASSPRQGNSYEQYF.

CDR3 DNA: TGTGCCAGCAGCTTAGGACTAGCGGGAGGACCCCTCCACGAAAACATTCAGTACTTC. Residues: CASSLGLAGGPLHENIQYF. The chain employs TRBV7-9 and TRBJ2-4; TRBD2 matches 13 bases. This CDR3 region has 19 residues. V lost 1 base and J lost 5; bases outside the gene matches: 11. The germline gives CDR1 SEHNR, CDR2 FQNEAQ (reference sequence).

This chain joins TRBV5-1 and TRBJ2-5; weak D call: TRBD1 (5 bases). Deletions cut 6 bases from V and 2 bases from J, with 11 bases between. Germline V gene sequence: CDR1 SGHRS, CDR2 YFSETQ. The CDR3 runs to 13 residues. Here the CDR3 reads CASTPQAQETQYF. DNA for the CDR3: TGCGCCAGCACGCCACAGGCGCAAGAGACCCAGTACTTC.

The V call is TRBV11-2, the J call TRBJ1-3; 7 nucleotides match TRBD1. Trimming at V came to 5 bases and at J to 0 bases, leaving 10 bases not matched to a gene. The germline gives CDR1 SGHAT, CDR2 FQNNGV. The CDR3 spans 17 residues. The chain's CDR3 is CASSEESGGLSGNTIYF. Written as DNA, the CDR3 is TGTGCCAGCAGCGAGGAGTCAGGGGGGCTCTCTGGAAACACCATATATTTT.

Notes on this clone: The same CDR3 also results from other DNA sequences found in this sample. This chain links TRBV5-1 with TRBJ2-1; D possibly corresponds to TRBD2 (5 bases). The CDR3 runs 16 residues. The ends were cut back, 3 bases at V and 0 bases at J, with 13 bases in the middle. The germline CDR1 and CDR2 sequences are SGHRS and YFSETQ. The CDR3 bases are TGCGCCAGCAGCTACCAGACTACCAGCTCCTACAATGAGCAGTTCTTC. Amino acids: CASSYQTTSSYNEQFF. The variable domain in full, completed from reference TRBV5-1 and TRBJ2-1, reads KAGVTQTPRYLIKTRGQQVTLSCSPISGHRSVSWYQQTPGQGLQFLFEYFSETQRNKGNFPGRFSGRQFSNSRSEMNVSTLELGDSALYLCASSYQTTSSYNEQFFGPGTRLTVL.

V usage is TRBV9 and J usage is TRBJ2-7; TRBD2 matches 12 bases. The V gene's germline CDR1 is SGDLS and CDR2 YYNGEE. V lost 4 bases, J lost 7 bases, and 6 bases stayed unmatched. This CDR3 is 14 amino acids long. Here the CDR3 DNA reads TGTGCCAGCAGCATGACTAGCGGGAGTAGTGAGCAGTACTTC. The encoded protein is CASSMTSGSSEQYF.

CDR3 region: CASSPPGTSGRALDTQYF. As DNA, the CDR3 is TGTGCCAGCTCACCACCGGGGACTAGCGGGAGGGCCTTAGATACGCAGTATTTT. The V call is TRBV18, the J call TRBJ2-3; 16 nucleotides align to TRBD2. V shed 0 bases, J shed 5 bases, and the junction held 5 bases outside the gene matches. The CDR3 has 18 amino acids. Per germline, CDR1 KGHSH and CDR2 LQKENI.